This T cell receptor (beta chain) is from a study of regulatory T cells in long-lasting Graves disease. For this clonotype: Its antigen is undetermined.

Assembly of TCR beta libraries relied on iRepertoire HTBI primers together with Arm-PCR of CDR3 regions. TCRdb re-analysed the multiplex PCR reads in MiXCR, keeping a single row per CDR3 protein. The sample records 450,000 to 650,000 distinct CDR3 sequences, roughly a sixth being singletons. V was clipped by 3 bases and J by 6 bases, with 18 bases between them. The length of the CDR3 is 16 residues. CDR1 is KGHSH, CDR2 LQKENI, per germline. Study results and caveats: Preferential use of TRBV28, TRBJ1-2 and TRBJ2-5 was seen in persistent disease.

As for time point: newly diagnosed GD, antithyroid drugs for less than 3 months. From RNA extracted from PBMCs, the TCR library was made. These data were also filed under a second study, of T cells in Graves' hyperthyroidism and ophthalmopathy. That study reports: A first-round RT-PCR of the TCR CDR3 used the HTBI primer set.

The input for sequencing was peripheral blood mononuclear cells (PBMCs), taken at new diagnosis, from a patient treated with antithyroid drugs. The TCR originated in a woman aged 40-60 years with Graves disease. The chain recombines TRBV18 with TRBJ2-1; possibly TRBD1 or TRBD2 for D (6 bases each). The CDR3 DNA follows: TGTGCCAGCTCACCGCAGCGGGCCGGGGGCGTCAATGAGCAGTTCTTC. This translates into CASSPQRAGGVNEQFF.